Each of the 25 T cell receptor beta chains below was sequenced from the same sample in a study of T cell responses to AZD1222 COVID-19 vaccine. Generated by immunoSEQ multiplex PCR, the TCRdb table keeps only in-frame clones and is missing some. The table lists approximately 100,000 clones, around 94% of them singletons. The input for sequencing was peripheral blood, taken on day 0 of AZD1222 vaccination. Receptors were obtained from an adult in good health.

The chain links TRBV2 to TRBJ2-5, with D possibly TRBD2 on 5 matching bases. CDR1 and CDR2 from the germline V gene are SNHLY and FYNNEI. The V gene lost 8 bases and the J gene lost 4 bases, with 11 bases spanning the gap. This CDR3 is 12 amino acids long. This chain's CDR3 is CASGERGETQYF. CDR3 nucleotide sequence: TGTGCCAGCGGGGAGCGCGGAGAGACCCAGTACTTC.

This clone was recorded only once. The chain carries TRBV6-1 and TRBJ1-1, with D hard to call. V was trimmed by 2 bases and J by 5 bases, leaving 12 bases between them. The CDR3 is made up of 14 amino acids. In germline, CDR1 is MNHNS, CDR2 SASEGT. The CDR3 here is CASSERGHGTEAFF. DNA for the CDR3: TGTGCCAGCAGTGAAAGAGGCCATGGAACTGAAGCTTTCTTT.

V gene TRBV7-8 combines with J gene TRBJ1-2; TRBD1 agrees at 8 bases. With V trimmed by 5 bases and J by 4 bases, 3 bases remained unmatched. In germline, CDR1 is SGHVS, CDR2 FQNEAQ. The CDR3 consists of 13 residues. The CDR3 DNA sequence: TGTGCCAGCAGCGCTGACAGGGGCTATGGCTACACCTTC. This gives the protein CASSADRGYGYTF.

CDR3 residues: CASNQRDLNTEAFF. In nucleotides, the CDR3 is TGTGCCAGTAACCAAAGGGACTTGAACACTGAAGCTTTCTTT. The chain has TRBV19 and TRBJ1-1; maybe TRBD1 (5 bases). V lost 7 bases, J lost 0 bases, and 12 bases lay in between. The V gene's germline CDR1 is LNHDA and CDR2 SQIVND (reference sequence). This CDR3 has 14 residues.

This chain links TRBV10-3 with TRBJ2-1, with TRBD2 matching over 13 bases. Germline V gene lookup returns CDR1 ENHRY and CDR2 SYGVKD. This CDR3 has 15 amino acids. The junction had 3 bases not matched to a gene; V was cut back by 2 bases and J by 8 bases. This CDR3 is CAISEGLAGDHEQFF. The CDR3 coding sequence is TGTGCCATCAGTGAGGGACTAGCGGGAGATCATGAGCAGTTCTTC.

This clone was seen only once. This chain joins TRBV27 and TRBJ1-4; 11 bases match TRBD1. The CDR3 runs 14 residues. Trimming took 5 bases from V and 8 from J; bases not matched to a gene: 4. The germline V gene encodes CDR1 MNHEY and CDR2 SMNVEV (reference sequence). CDR3 nucleotide sequence: TGTGCCAGCAGTCACAGGACAGGGGGCGAAAAACTGTTTTTT. Encoded protein: CASSHRTGGEKLFF.

This chain joins TRBV28 and TRBJ1-3; 8 bases map to TRBD1. CDR1 is MDHEN and CDR2 is SYDVKM in the germline V gene. The CDR3 extends over 18 amino acids. V shed 2 bases, J shed 2 bases, and the junction held 11 bases outside the gene matches. The CDR3: CASSLTIGRRGPGNTIYF. The DNA of the CDR3 is TGTGCCAGCAGTTTAACTATTGGGCGCAGGGGGCCTGGAAACACCATATATTTT.

V is TRBV12-3 or TRBV12-4 and J is TRBJ2-7; D gene uncertain. CDR3 size: 13 residues. With 3 bases removed from V and 3 bases from J, the gap between germline ends came to 9 bases. CDR3 DNA: TGTGCCAGCAGTTTCAGTCGAGTCTACGAGCAGTACTTC. Protein product: CASSFSRVYEQYF.

The chain joins TRBV28 to TRBJ1-1; TRBD1 matches 11 bases. This CDR3 contains 18 residues. V shed 4 bases and J 2 bases; nucleotides not matched to a gene: 12. CDR1 and CDR2 (germline): MDHEN, SYDVKM. The CDR3 loop reads CASSSLGQGAFGNTEAFF. The DNA for the CDR3 is TGTGCCAGCAGTTCCCTAGGACAGGGGGCTTTCGGAAACACTGAAGCTTTCTTT.

The CDR3 spells CASTLGQLNTEAFF. In nucleotides, the CDR3 is TGTGCCAGCACCCTGGGACAGTTGAACACTGAAGCTTTCTTT. This chain uses TRBV28 with TRBJ1-1, with 7 bases identical to TRBD1. Germline CDR1 is MDHEN and CDR2 is SYDVKM. The CDR3 covers 14 residues. Trimming took 7 bases from V and 0 from J; bases not matched to a gene: 5.

The J gene is TRBJ1-2, the V gene TRBV11-2; D may be TRBD1 (5 bases). The CDR3 spans 15 residues. The germline V gene has CDR1 SGHAT and CDR2 FQNNGV. The ends were cut back, 2 bases at V and 5 bases at J, with 15 bases in the middle. In nucleotides, the CDR3 is TGTGCCAGCAGCTTACCAAATAAGCGACAGTATGGCTACACCTTC. Amino acids: CASSLPNKRQYGYTF.

Here the CDR3 reads CASSRTGGNSPLHF. The CDR3 coding sequence is TGTGCCAGCAGCCGGACAGGGGGTAATTCACCCCTCCACTTT. This chain uses TRBV7-6 with TRBJ1-6, with 10 bases fitting TRBD1. V was pared by 5 bases and J by 6 bases, with 1 base of the junction left unmatched. This CDR3 has 14 residues. Per the germline V gene, CDR1 is SGHVS and CDR2 is FNYEAQ.

The table lists this clone with a count of one. The chain combines TRBV5-4 with TRBJ2-3; D is unclear. This CDR3 has 11 residues. Trimming stripped 3 bases from V and 4 bases from J, with 3 bases between. Germline V gene data show CDR1 as SGHNT and CDR2 as YYREEE (reference sequence). The CDR3 is CASSSADTQYF. As DNA, the CDR3 is TGTGCCAGCAGCTCGGCAGATACGCAGTATTTT.

The chain has TRBV29-1 and TRBJ2-6, with TRBD1 matching 11 bases. The V segment lost 0 bases and the J segment 1 base; nucleotides outside the gene matches: 5. The CDR3 covers 18 residues. Germline CDR1 reads SQVTM; CDR2 reads ANQGSEA. CDR3 sequence reads: CSVEDPGTGGSGANVLTF. The CDR3 DNA is TGCAGCGTTGAAGATCCTGGGACAGGGGGGTCTGGGGCCAACGTCCTGACTTTC.

This clone came up a few times. CDR3 residues: CASSSPDRVDIYGYTF. The CDR3 DNA sequence: TGTGCCAGCAGTTCCCCCGACAGGGTAGACATATATGGCTACACCTTC. V gene TRBV27 combines with J gene TRBJ1-2; TRBD1 aligns across 7 bases. J gave up 5 bases and V 4 bases, and 13 bases lay outside the gene matches. In germline, CDR1 is MNHEY, CDR2 SMNVEV (reference sequence). CDR3 length: 16 residues.

For the CDR3, the DNA is TGTGCCAGCAGCCTCGGAGGCCAGGGACAGGGGTTGGGCGAGCAGTACTTC. This sequence encodes CASSLGGQGQGLGEQYF. The chain recombines TRBV21-1 with TRBJ2-7; the D call TRBD1 from the table was never checked on the DNA. TRBV21-1 is a pseudogene segment. The CDR3 runs 17 residues.

The gene calls are TRBV27 and TRBJ1-4; the D is unclear. The CDR3 runs 15 residues. V was clipped by 5 bases and J by 7 bases, with 17 bases between them. Germline CDR1 is MNHEY and CDR2 is SMNVEV (reference sequence). The DNA of the CDR3 is TGTGCCAGCAGTCCCCGGACCGTAAATGGTGAAAAACTGTTTTTT. This gives the protein CASSPRTVNGEKLFF. Full variable domain (rest looked up from reference TRBV27 and TRBJ1-4): EAQVTQNPRYLITVTGKKLTVTCSQNMNHEYMSWYRQDPGLGLRQIYYSMNVEVTDKGDVPEGYKVSRKEKRNFPLILESPSPNQTSLYFCASSPRTVNGEKLFFGSGTQLSVL.

This sequence joins TRBV7-2 and TRBJ1-2; D is perhaps TRBD1 (5 bases). The V end lost 5 bases, the J end lost 5 bases, and 15 bases lay between the germline ends. Germline lookup yields CDR1 SGHTA and CDR2 FQGNSA. The CDR3 runs to 14 residues. This chain's CDR3 is CASSAAGTAYGYTF. The CDR3 region has the DNA TGTGCCAGCAGCGCCGCCGGGACCGCGTATGGCTACACCTTC.

The rearrangement links TRBV4-3 to TRBJ1-2; D perhaps matches TRBD1 (5 bases). In germline, CDR1 is LGHNA, CDR2 YSLEER. The CDR3 contains 16 residues. V shed 0 bases and J shed 6 bases, with 17 bases lying between them. The CDR3 DNA sequence: TGCGCCAGCAGCCAAGATTTCCCCGGGACCCTAAATGGCTACACCTTC. As protein: CASSQDFPGTLNGYTF.

The rearrangement joins TRBV29-1 to TRBJ1-1; D call uncertain. Germline CDR1 and CDR2: SQVTM and ANQGSEA. The V end lost 4 bases, the J end lost 0 bases, and 9 bases lay between the germline ends. CDR3 length: 13 amino acids. The CDR3 spells CSVAKELNTEAFF. The CDR3 nucleotides read TGCAGCGTTGCAAAAGAACTGAACACTGAAGCTTTCTTT.

This clone appeared once. CDR3 sequence reads: CASSLSPRSQGNEQFF. In nucleotides, the CDR3 is TGTGCCAGTAGTCTTTCTCCCCGGAGTCAGGGCAATGAGCAGTTCTTC. V is TRBV19 and J is TRBJ2-1, with D perhaps TRBD1 (5 bases). V was cut by 5 bases and J by 6 bases, with 20 bases left in between. This CDR3 spans 16 amino acids. The germline V gene encodes CDR1 LNHDA and CDR2 SQIVND (reference sequence).

The chain joins TRBV6-2 or TRBV6-3 to TRBJ2-7; 10 nucleotides align to TRBD2. The V segment lost 5 bases and the J segment 0 bases; nucleotides outside the gene matches: 16. The germline V gene has CDR1 MNHEY and CDR2 SVGEGT. The CDR3 has 19 residues. CDR3 sequence reads: CASSPRGIAGGWSSYEQYF. The CDR3 nucleotides read TGTGCCAGCAGTCCCCGTGGGATAGCGGGAGGCTGGAGCTCCTACGAGCAGTACTTC.

The CDR3 bases are TGTGCCAGCAGCTTAGGGGCAGGTCCTAGCACAGATACGCAGTATTTT. It specifies CASSLGAGPSTDTQYF. V is TRBV7-9 and J is TRBJ2-3; D call uncertain. The CDR3 contains 16 residues. Germline V gives CDR1 SEHNR, CDR2 FQNEAQ (reference sequence). Trimming stripped 1 base from V and 0 bases from J, with 11 bases between.

CDR3 loop: CASRQGSGNEQFF. In DNA form, the CDR3 reads TGTGCCAGCAGGCAGGGTTCGGGGAATGAGCAGTTCTTC. The chain has TRBV6-6 and TRBJ2-1; D may match TRBD1 or TRBD2 (5 bases each). Trimming took off 6 bases at V and 7 bases at J, with 13 bases between the two ends. CDR3 length: 13 residues. Looked up from germline, CDR1 is MNHNY and CDR2 is SVGAGI (reference sequence).

The V call is TRBV20-1, the J call TRBJ2-1; D gene ambiguous. Trimming pared 3 bases from V and 0 bases from J, leaving 12 bases between. Germline CDR1 reads DFQATT; CDR2 reads SNEGSKA (reference sequence). This CDR3 contains 15 residues. The DNA for the CDR3 is TGCAGTGCTAGTGCTGATAACCCCTCCTACAATGAGCAGTTCTTC. This gives the protein CSASADNPSYNEQFF.